The 24 T cell receptor beta chains in this list originate from one sample, sequenced in a study of molecular identifiers for immune sequencing clone quantification. TCRdb fed the PCR reads into MiXCR, producing one record per CDR3 protein. There are some 97,000 distinct CDR3 sequences in the sample; 36% occur only once, and less than 5% lies in the top ten. Sequenced: naive CD8+ T cells from blood, with Jurkat cell RNA spiked in. Subset noted: FACS-sorted CD8+CD4-CCR7+CD45RA+ naive T cells. Every receptor here comes from a human donor in good health. Some libraries in this study had Jurkat cell RNA spiked in.

The chain has TRBV3-1 and TRBJ2-7; TRBD1 aligns across 10 bases. V shed 3 bases and J 4 bases; nucleotides not matched to a gene: 6. The germline V gene encodes CDR1 LGHDT and CDR2 YNNKEL (reference sequence). The CDR3 sequence is 15 residues long. The CDR3 protein is CASSHRTGGRYEQYF. The CDR3 DNA is TGTGCCAGCAGCCACCGGACAGGGGGAAGATACGAGCAGTACTTC.

This clonotype was seen repeatedly, ten times or more. The chain combines TRBV3-1 with TRBJ2-2; the match to TRBD2 covers 8 bases. The CDR3 is made up of 14 amino acids. V dropped 3 bases and J dropped 8; count of bases not matched to a gene: 5. The germline V gene has CDR1 LGHDT and CDR2 YNNKEL (reference sequence). The CDR3, as DNA: TGTGCCAGCAGCCATATGACTAGCGCTGGGGAGCTGTTTTTT. It yields the protein CASSHMTSAGELFF.

Details on this clonotype: It is likely a read error, because the conserved phenylalanine at the end of the CDR3 is missing. The chain employs TRBV4-3 and TRBJ2-5; D gene uncertain. Trimming left V 1 base short and J 5 bases short, with 8 bases between. CDR1 is LGHNA and CDR2 is YSLEER in the germline V gene. The CDR3 totals 13 residues. This chain's CDR3 is CASSQGPQETQYI. CDR3 bases: TGCGCCAGCAGCCAAGGGCCGCAGGAGACCCAGTACATC.

This chain joins TRBV28 and TRBJ2-7; maybe TRBD1 (6 bases). CDR3 size: 12 residues. Trimming stripped 3 bases from V and 7 bases from J, with 10 bases between. The germline gives CDR1 MDHEN, CDR2 SYDVKM. CDR3 sequence: CASSLWGREQYF. The CDR3 DNA is TGTGCCAGCAGTTTGTGGGGGCGGGAGCAGTACTTC.

About this clonotype itself: A much larger clone is a single base away; this may be a read error. The rearrangement uses TRBV19 and TRBJ1-3; D is uncertain. The germline gives CDR1 LNHDA, CDR2 SQIVND (reference sequence). V was shortened by 6 bases and J by 4 bases, with 19 bases between the two germline ends. The CDR3 sequence is 16 residues long. DNA of the CDR3: TGTGCCAGTAGAATGGGGAGTCGGGGATCCGGAAACACCATATATTTT. This gives the protein CASRMGSRGSGNTIYF.

The chain recombines TRBV12-3 or TRBV12-4 with TRBJ2-3, with 12 bases lining up with TRBD2. The V and J ends lost 6 bases and 6 bases, in that order; junction bases with no gene match: 13. This CDR3 contains 17 residues. CDR3 nucleotide sequence: TGTGCCAGCAGACGTCTAGCGGGAGGGCCTGCGGGTGATACGCAGTATTTT. This gives the protein CASRRLAGGPAGDTQYF.

This clonotype was detected only a few times. V and J are TRBV24-1 and TRBJ1-5; TRBD1 matches 9 bases. The V gene's germline CDR1 is KGHDR and CDR2 SFDVKD. J was trimmed by 4 bases and V by 7 bases; bases with no gene match: 7. This CDR3 comprises 15 residues. The DNA of the CDR3 is TGTGCCACCAGCAGTCCGGGACAGGGAAATCAGCCCCAGCATTTT. The encoded protein is CATSSPGQGNQPQHF.

The J gene is TRBJ2-3, the V gene TRBV14; 11 nucleotides line up with TRBD2. Germline CDR1 reads SGHDN; CDR2 reads FVKESK. V gave up 1 base and J gave up 2 bases; unmatched junction bases: 8. The CDR3 totals 18 residues. CDR3 sequence: CASSQGGLAVPPTDTQYF. In DNA, the CDR3 is TGTGCCAGCAGCCAAGGGGGACTAGCGGTCCCACCCACAGATACGCAGTATTTT.

In this sample, this clonotype turned up many times. V is TRBV7-6 and J is TRBJ2-2; D unresolved. V shed 1 base and J shed 6 bases, with 3 bases lying between them. This CDR3 spans 12 amino acids. Germline V gene data show CDR1 as SGHVS and CDR2 as FNYEAQ. The CDR3 sequence is CASSLGAGELFF. DNA of the CDR3: TGTGCCAGCAGCTTAGGTGCCGGGGAGCTGTTTTTT.

Ten or more counts support this clonotype. The chain links TRBV4-2 to TRBJ1-4; 8 bases line up with TRBD1. Germline CDR1 is LGHNA and CDR2 is YNFKEQ. The CDR3 contains 15 residues. Trimming removed 1 base from V and 8 bases from J; junction bases left unmatched: 6. The CDR3: CASSQVGDRGEKLFF. The CDR3, as DNA: TGTGCCAGCAGCCAAGTAGGTGACAGGGGAGAAAAACTGTTTTTT.

The chain has TRBV9 and TRBJ2-1; 9 nucleotides match TRBD1. Germline V gene data show CDR1 as SGDLS and CDR2 as YYNGEE. This CDR3 is built from 16 residues. With 2 bases clipped from V and 7 bases from J, the junction kept 10 bases outside the gene matches. CDR3 in amino acids: CASSVFGGQGMNEQFF. The CDR3 nucleotides read TGTGCCAGCAGCGTCTTCGGGGGACAGGGTATGAATGAGCAGTTCTTC.

The rearrangement joins TRBV6-2 or TRBV6-3 to TRBJ1-2, with D hard to call. The V gene lost 6 bases and the J gene lost 6 bases, with 8 bases spanning the gap. Germline CDR1 is MNHEY and CDR2 is SVGEGT. This CDR3 has 11 amino acids. CDR3 nucleotides: TGTGCCAGCAGCTCCAACCATGGCTACACCTTC. It yields the protein CASSSNHGYTF.

The CDR3 DNA reads as TGCGCCAGCAGCTTGGAAGGAGCCAACTACGAGCAGTACTTC. As protein: CASSLEGANYEQYF. The rearrangement joins TRBV5-1 to TRBJ2-7; D unresolved. The V gene lost 0 bases and the J gene lost 3 bases, with 10 bases spanning the gap. CDR3 length equals 14 residues. From germline, CDR1 is SGHRS and CDR2 YFSETQ.

In this sample, this clonotype turned up many times. The gene calls are TRBV28 and TRBJ2-7; D is tentatively TRBD1 or TRBD2 (5 bases each). The CDR3 is made up of 10 amino acids. Trimming took off 8 bases at V and 7 bases at J, with 9 bases between the two ends. Germline V gene lookup returns CDR1 MDHEN and CDR2 SYDVKM. The DNA of the CDR3 is TGTGCCAGCCTTGGGGGAGAGCAGTACTTC. Its protein is CASLGGEQYF.

Many counts were recorded for this clonotype. V usage is TRBV2 and J usage is TRBJ2-6; no definite D call. Trimming removed 8 bases from V and 4 bases from J, with 6 bases in between. This CDR3 spans 12 amino acids. Per germline, CDR1 SNHLY and CDR2 FYNNEI. The CDR3 DNA reads TGTGCCAGCCACACCGGGGCCAACGTCCTGACTTTC. Translating gives CASHTGANVLTF. The full variable domain, with the rest looked up from reference TRBV2 and TRBJ2-6, is EPEVTQTPSHQVTQMGQEVILRCVPISNHLYFYWYRQILGQKVEFLVSFYNNEISEKSEIFDDQFSVERPDGSNFTLKIRSTKLEDSAMYFCASHTGANVLTFGAGSRLTVL.

This clonotype was counted a few times. The genes are TRBV11-2 and TRBJ2-7; 7 nucleotides agree with TRBD2. Germline CDR1 SGHAT, CDR2 FQNNGV. V lost 4 bases and J lost 1; bases outside the gene matches: 7. The length of the CDR3 is 15 residues. This CDR3 is CASSSASGGSYEQYF. The CDR3 DNA reads TGTGCCAGCAGCTCAGCCTCGGGGGGATCCTACGAGCAGTACTTC.

The sample holds a few counts of this clonotype. This rearrangement joins TRBV11-2 to TRBJ2-3, with D possibly matching TRBD2 (6 bases). Germline V gives CDR1 SGHAT, CDR2 FQNNGV. The length of the CDR3 is 18 residues. Trimming removed 3 bases at V and 0 bases at J, with 19 bases between. The CDR3 spells CASSFPLGGSASTDTQYF. The DNA of the CDR3 is TGTGCCAGCAGCTTCCCTCTGGGAGGAAGTGCTAGCACAGATACGCAGTATTTT. Complete variable domain (other parts from reference TRBV11-2 and TRBJ2-3): EAGVAQSPRYKIIEKRQSVAFWCNPISGHATLYWYQQILGQGPKLLIQFQNNGVVDDSQLPKDRFSAERLKGVDSTLKIQPAKLEDSAVYLCASSFPLGGSASTDTQYFGPGTRLTVL.

The chain carries TRBV7-2 and TRBJ2-3; a weak D match, TRBD2 (6 bases). The CDR3 totals 17 residues. Germline V gives CDR1 SGHTA, CDR2 FQGNSA. V dropped 5 bases and J dropped 2 bases, with 20 bases sitting between them. The CDR3 reads CASSPQRSSDPTDTQYF. The CDR3 region has the DNA TGTGCCAGCAGCCCCCAACGGTCTAGCGATCCCACAGATACGCAGTATTTT. Supplemented by reference TRBV7-2 and TRBJ2-3, the full variable domain reads GAGVSQSPSNKVTEKGKDVELRCDPISGHTALYWYRQSLGQGLEFLIYFQGNSAPDKSGLPSDRFSAERTGGSVSTLTIQRTQQEDSAVYLCASSPQRSSDPTDTQYFGPGTRLTVL.

As to this clonotype: The conserved phenylalanine or tryptophan normally closing the CDR3 is absent here, so this likely arose from a read error. The chain recombines TRBV6-2 or TRBV6-3 with TRBJ1-1, with no clear D. There are 13 residues in the CDR3. Between the trimmed V and J ends, which lost 6 bases and 3 bases, there was a span of 11 bases. Per germline, CDR1 MNHEY and CDR2 SVGEGT. DNA for the CDR3: TGTGCCAGCAGCAGCTCCATTGACACTGAAGCTTTCTAT. Translation: CASSSSIDTEAFY.

This sequence joins TRBV28 and TRBJ2-1; tentative D call: TRBD2 (6 bases). V gave up 1 base and J gave up 7 bases, with 11 bases separating them. The CDR3 has 14 residues. Germline V lookup: CDR1 MDHEN, CDR2 SYDVKM. DNA of the CDR3: TGTGCCAGCAGTTTATCAGTGGAGGGGAATGAGCAGTTCTTC. It specifies CASSLSVEGNEQFF.

The chain employs TRBV29-1 and TRBJ2-2, with D perhaps TRBD1 (5 bases). V lost 1 base, J lost 2 bases, and 11 bases lay in between. Looked up from germline, CDR1 is SQVTM and CDR2 is ANQGSEA. The CDR3 runs 15 residues. CDR3 amino acids: CSVEVGPINTGELFF. For the CDR3, the DNA is TGCAGCGTTGAAGTGGGGCCGATCAACACCGGGGAGCTGTTTTTT.

This clonotype has a count of ten or more. The chain carries TRBV7-2 and TRBJ2-4; D tentatively fits TRBD1 or TRBD2 (6 bases each). Trimming pared 7 bases from V and 0 bases from J, leaving 19 bases between. The germline V gene has CDR1 SGHTA and CDR2 FQGNSA. The CDR3 has 17 residues. The CDR3, as DNA: TGTGCCAGCACCCTGGGGGGCACCGTCTTAGCCAAAAACATTCAGTACTTC. It yields the protein CASTLGGTVLAKNIQYF.

This clonotype was observed many times. V and J are TRBV7-6 and TRBJ2-7; D gene ambiguous. Germline V lookup: CDR1 SGHVS, CDR2 FNYEAQ. V lost 2 bases to trimming and J lost 6 bases, with 8 bases between them. The CDR3 has 12 amino acids. The CDR3 reads CASSLKSGEQYF. The CDR3 DNA sequence: TGTGCCAGCAGCTTAAAGTCAGGCGAGCAGTACTTC.

To note about this clonotype: Lacking the conserved final phenylalanine or tryptophan, this CDR3 likely reflects a read error. This sequence joins TRBV13 and TRBJ2-3, with 14 nucleotides matching TRBD2. Germline CDR1 reads PRHDT; CDR2 reads FYEKMQ (reference sequence). J lost 2 bases, V lost 5 bases, and 6 bases had no gene match. The CDR3 is 17 amino acids. The CDR3 nucleotides are TGTGCCAGCAGCCCCCGACTAGCGGGAGGGCCCACAGATACGCAGTATATT. Protein: CASSPRLAGGPTDTQYI.